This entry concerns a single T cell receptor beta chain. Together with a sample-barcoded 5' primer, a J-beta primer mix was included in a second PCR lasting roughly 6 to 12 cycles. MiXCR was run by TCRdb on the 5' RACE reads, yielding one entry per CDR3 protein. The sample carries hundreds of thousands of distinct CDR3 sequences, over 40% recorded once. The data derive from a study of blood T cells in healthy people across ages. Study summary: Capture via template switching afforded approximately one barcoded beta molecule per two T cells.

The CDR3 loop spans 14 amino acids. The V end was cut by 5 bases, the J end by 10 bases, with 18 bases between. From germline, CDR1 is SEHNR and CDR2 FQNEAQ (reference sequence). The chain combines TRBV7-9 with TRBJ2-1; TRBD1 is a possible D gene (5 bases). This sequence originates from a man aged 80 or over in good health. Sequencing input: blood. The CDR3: CASSHNQGVGEQFF. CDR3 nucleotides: TGTGCCAGCAGCCATAACCAAGGGGTAGGGGAGCAGTTCTTC.